This T cell receptor beta chain was sequenced in a study of beta chain features in type 1 diabetes. The germline CDR1 and CDR2 sequences are MDHEN and SYDVKM. This CDR3 is 15 amino acids long. J lost 2 bases, V lost 3 bases, and 7 bases had no gene match. Sequenced material consisted of expressed TCRB transcripts (all of the isolated RNA was reverse transcribed). TCRdb's table, derived via immunoSEQ multiplex PCR, lists solely in-frame clones and lacks some. The table has about 140,000 clones, 6.9% seen once. The sample was central memory CD4+ T cells from blood. V and J are TRBV28 and TRBJ2-7, with 7 bases lining up with TRBD2. This receptor was identified in a woman in her thirties in good health. DNA of the CDR3: TGTGCCAGCAGTTTCATCGGGGAGGGAACCTACGAGCAGTACTTC. This gives the protein CASSFIGEGTYEQYF.